This passage covers 16 T cell receptor beta chains from one sample sequenced in a study of CD8+CD57+ T cells in acquired aplastic anemia. Profiling of TCR beta VDJ combinations and CDR3 sequences used genomic DNA as template. Via MiXCR, TCRdb re-called the reads, giving one row per CDR3 protein. This table holds around 250,000 distinct CDR3 sequences, approximately 86% found once. All sequencing subjects had displayed CD8+CD57+ cell expansion on flow cytometry. Sequencing input: sorted CD4+, CD8+, or CD8+CD57+ T cells (not recorded which) from PBMCs. Receptors were obtained from a human donor with aplastic anemia.

This clonotype was counted a single time. Likely a read error: the CDR3 ends without its conserved phenylalanine or tryptophan. The DNA is left out, because the CDR3 cannot be placed on it with certainty; the CDR3 is given as TCRdb lists it. The chain has TRBV2 and TRBJ2-1; the table's D call TRBD1 went unverified against the DNA. Germline CDR1 reads SNHLY; CDR2 reads FYNNEI. Counting both end residues, the CDR3 totals 16 amino acids. The CDR3: CASGDGGTDAQYFGSC.

The gene calls are TRBV7-9 and TRBJ1-5, with TRBD1 matching over 10 bases. The V segment lost 4 bases and the J segment 9 bases; nucleotides outside the gene matches: 6. Germline V gives CDR1 SEHNR, CDR2 FQNEAQ (reference sequence). The CDR3 spans 14 residues. Here the CDR3 DNA reads TGTGCCAGCAGCTATCGGACAGGGGGAAGGCCCCAGCATTTT. Its translation: CASSYRTGGRPQHF. Combining the CDR3 with reference TRBV7-9 and TRBJ1-5 gives the whole variable domain DTGVSQNPRHKITKRGQNVTFRCDPISEHNRLYWYRQTLGQGPEFLTYFQNEAQLEKSRLLSDRFSAERPKGSFSTLEIQRTEQGDSAMYLCASSYRTGGRPQHFGDGTRLSIL.

Points on this clonotype: An end of the junction does not agree with germline; a read error may underlie this. The chain has TRBV11-3 and TRBJ1-1; 7 positions match TRBD1. The CDR3 sequence is 16 residues long. Germline V gene sequence: CDR1 SGHNT, CDR2 YENEEA. CDR3 in DNA: TGTGCCAGCAGCGTAGATCTGACAGGGAACACTGAAGCAGCTTTCTTT. Protein sequence: CASSVDLTGNTEAAFF.

The chain employs TRBV20-1 and TRBJ2-3; D unresolved. The CDR3 totals 15 residues. The germline V gene encodes CDR1 DFQATT and CDR2 SNEGSKA (reference sequence). V was clipped by 4 bases and J by 3 bases, with 17 bases between them. CDR3 in amino acids: CSANNGAHGTDTQYF. DNA for the CDR3: TGCAGTGCTAACAACGGCGCTCACGGTACAGATACGCAGTATTTT.

Concerning this clonotype: An end of the junction differs from the germline gene, which may be a read error. The V call is TRBV7-2, the J call TRBJ2-1; TRBD1 matches 8 bases. There are 15 residues in the CDR3. CDR1 SGHTA and CDR2 FQGNSA come from the germline V gene. CDR3 sequence: CASSLAGGADYEHFF. The CDR3 DNA sequence: TGTGCCAGCAGCTTGGCAGGGGGCGCCGACTATGAGCACTTCTTC.

Regarding this clonotype: Germline is not matched at one junction end, which may reflect a read error. The chain joins TRBV7-3 to TRBJ2-2, with 11 nucleotides matching TRBD1. CDR3 length: 11 amino acids. Germline CDR1 SGHTA, CDR2 FQGTGA. Here the CDR3 DNA reads TGTGCCGGACAGGGGGCTAGGGAGGTGTTTTTT. Protein product: CAGQGAREVFF. Full variable domain (rest looked up from reference TRBV7-3 and TRBJ2-2): GAGVSQTPSNKVTEKGKYVELRCDPISGHTALYWYRQSLGQGPEFLIYFQGTGAADDSGLPNDRFFAVRPEGSVSTLKIQRTERGDSAVYLCAGQGAREVFFGEGSRLTVL.

The chain links TRBV11-3 to TRBJ2-3, with D tentatively TRBD2 (6 bases). This CDR3 region has 15 residues. V shed 0 bases and J shed 3 bases, with 10 bases lying between them. The germline CDR1 and CDR2 sequences are SGHNT and YENEEA. CDR3 DNA: TGTGCCAGCAGCTTAGATCTGGAGGGAACAGATACGCAGTATTTT. Its protein is CASSLDLEGTDTQYF.

The CDR3 protein is CAGQGGREKQYF. The CDR3, as DNA: TGTGCCGGACAGGGTGGTAGGGAGAAGCAGTACTTC. This chain joins TRBV7-9 and TRBJ2-1; TRBD1 matches 8 bases. The assigned J gene may be wrong: the sequence end matches TRBJ2-7 better. The length of the CDR3 is 12 residues. Germline V gene data show CDR1 as SEHNR and CDR2 as FQNEAQ (reference sequence).

As to this clonotype: The missing conserved phenylalanine or tryptophan at the end of this CDR3 makes a read error likely. As DNA, the CDR3 is TGTGCCAGCAGCTTAGTGCCCTCGGGGGACACAGATACGCAGTATTAT. It yields the protein CASSLVPSGDTDTQYY. The chain employs TRBV7-9 and TRBJ2-3; D is perhaps TRBD2 (6 bases). This CDR3 has 16 amino acids. V gave up 1 base and J gave up 2 bases, with 13 bases separating them. Germline values: CDR1 SEHNR, CDR2 FQNEAQ (reference sequence).

Concerning this clonotype: A read error may be the cause here, since a much bigger clone is one base away. CDR3 region: CAGQGARETQYLEF. The CDR3 bases are TGTGCCGGACAGGGGGCTAGGGAGACCCAGTACCTCGAGTTT. This chain connects TRBV7-9 to TRBJ2-3, with TRBD1 identical over 11 bases. This CDR3 is 14 amino acids long. Germline lookup yields CDR1 SEHNR and CDR2 FQNEAQ (reference sequence).

V usage is TRBV2 and J usage is TRBJ2-5; perhaps TRBD2 as D (7 bases). The CDR3 runs to 15 residues. V lost 5 bases, J lost 5 bases, and 18 bases lay in between. Germline V gene lookup returns CDR1 SNHLY and CDR2 FYNNEI. In nucleotides, the CDR3 is TGTGCCAGCAGTTACTCCGGGGGGCGCGGGGAGACCCAGTACTTC. It yields the protein CASSYSGGRGETQYF.

To note about this clonotype: Sequence at one end of the junction differs from germline and may be a read error. This sequence joins TRBV6-5 and TRBJ2-3; either TRBD1 or TRBD2 may supply D (6 bases each). The germline V gene encodes CDR1 MNHEY and CDR2 SVGAGI. The CDR3 covers 13 residues. For the CDR3, the DNA is TGTGCCAGCAAGTTCGGGGGCACAGATACGCAATATTTT. It translates to CASKFGGTDTQYF.

The V gene is TRBV29-1, the J gene TRBJ1-2; no reliable D call. V lost 7 bases and J lost 8, with 11 bases in between. The CDR3 loop spans 10 amino acids. Per germline, CDR1 SQVTM and CDR2 ANQGSEA. CDR3 protein: CSALVEGYTF. The DNA of the CDR3 is TGCAGCGCTCTGGTGGAAGGCTACACCTTC.

The V gene is TRBV7-8, the J gene TRBJ1-2; no reliable D call. This CDR3 contains 17 residues. The germline CDR1 and CDR2 sequences are SGHVS and FQNEAQ. Deletions cut 0 bases from V and 5 bases from J, with 19 bases between. CDR3 DNA sequence: TGTGCCAGCAGCTTAGCGGGAGGTCCCTCTACACAGTATGGCTACACCTTC. Translated, it gives CASSLAGGPSTQYGYTF.

V gene TRBV7-2 combines with J gene TRBJ2-1; 9 bases map to TRBD2. Germline loops: CDR1 SGHTA, CDR2 FQGNSA. With 5 bases clipped from V and 8 bases from J, the junction kept 13 bases outside the gene matches. The CDR3 consists of 16 residues. The CDR3 reads CASSLQRGGGEDEQFF. CDR3 nucleotides: TGTGCCAGCAGCCTTCAAAGAGGCGGGGGGGAGGATGAGCAGTTCTTC.

This chain joins TRBV7-3 and TRBJ2-3, with D possibly matching TRBD2 (7 bases). Trimming shortened V by 3 bases and J by 8 bases, and 15 bases separated the two germline ends. The CDR3 extends over 14 amino acids. The germline gives CDR1 SGHTA, CDR2 FQGTGA. The CDR3 coding sequence is TGTGCCAGCAGCTTTGCGGGGGCTCCCGGTACGCAGTATTTT. Protein: CASSFAGAPGTQYF.